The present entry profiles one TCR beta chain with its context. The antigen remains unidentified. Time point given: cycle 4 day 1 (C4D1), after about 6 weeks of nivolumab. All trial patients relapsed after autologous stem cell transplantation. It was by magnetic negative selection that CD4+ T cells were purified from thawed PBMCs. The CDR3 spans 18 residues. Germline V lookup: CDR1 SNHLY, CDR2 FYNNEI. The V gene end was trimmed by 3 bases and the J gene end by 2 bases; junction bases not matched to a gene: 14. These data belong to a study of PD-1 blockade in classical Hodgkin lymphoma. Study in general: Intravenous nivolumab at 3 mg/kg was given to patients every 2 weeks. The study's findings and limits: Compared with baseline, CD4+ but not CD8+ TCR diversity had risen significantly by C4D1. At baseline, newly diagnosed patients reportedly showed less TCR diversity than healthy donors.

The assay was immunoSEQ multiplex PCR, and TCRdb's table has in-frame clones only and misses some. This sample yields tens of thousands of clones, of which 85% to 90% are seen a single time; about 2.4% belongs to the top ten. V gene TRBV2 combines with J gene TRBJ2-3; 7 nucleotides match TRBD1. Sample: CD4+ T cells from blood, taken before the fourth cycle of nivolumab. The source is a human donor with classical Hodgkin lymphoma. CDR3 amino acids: CASSDLRRGQPDTDTQYF. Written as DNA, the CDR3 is TGTGCCAGCAGTGATTTACGACGGGGACAGCCCGACACAGATACGCAGTATTTT.